Each of the 29 T cell receptor beta chains below was sequenced from the same sample in a study of blood T cell repertoires in COVID-19. TCRdb's table, derived via immunoSEQ multiplex PCR, lists solely in-frame clones and lacks some. Here the sample spans 300,000 to 450,000 clones, 88% being singletons. Sequenced input: PBMCs or T cells enriched from blood (not recorded which). The receptor source for this set is a woman aged 25 to 39 who had been exposed to COVID-19.

The chain combines TRBV2 with TRBJ1-2; possibly TRBD1 for D (6 bases). V was trimmed by 2 bases and J by 7 bases, leaving 14 bases between them. CDR1 is SNHLY, CDR2 FYNNEI, per germline. The CDR3 runs to 14 residues. The CDR3 protein is CASSELRLQGGYTF. Written as DNA, the CDR3 is TGTGCCAGCAGTGAACTCAGGTTACAGGGTGGCTACACCTTC.

This clone showed up just once. The chain links TRBV11-3 to TRBJ2-5; no clear D gene. CDR1 is SGHNT, CDR2 YENEEA, per germline. The V and J ends lost 1 base and 4 bases respectively, with 4 bases between them. This CDR3 has 12 amino acids. CDR3: CASSLVRETQYF. The CDR3 coding sequence is TGTGCCAGCAGCTTAGTGCGAGAGACCCAGTACTTC.

CDR3 nucleotide sequence: TGTGCCAGCAGTTACTCGACAGGGCCGCCCCAGCATTTT. It translates to CASSYSTGPPQHF. The V call is TRBV28, the J call TRBJ1-5; 7 bases match TRBD1. The ends lost 4 bases at V and 9 bases at J; junction bases unmatched: 6. The germline gives CDR1 MDHEN, CDR2 SYDVKM. CDR3 length: 13 residues.

Points on this clone: This specimen includes other DNA sequences encoding the same CDR3. V gene TRBV27 combines with J gene TRBJ2-1; 8 bases align to TRBD1. Germline-derived CDR1 and CDR2 are MNHEY and SMNVEV (reference sequence). The V and J ends lost 5 bases and 1 base, in that order; junction bases with no gene match: 4. The CDR3 has 15 residues. This CDR3 reads CASSLDRGSYNEQFF. CDR3 bases: TGTGCCAGCAGTCTAGACAGGGGTTCCTACAATGAGCAGTTCTTC.

This clone was recorded only once. The chain combines TRBV7-9 with TRBJ2-1, with D perhaps matching TRBD2 (5 bases). With 5 bases removed from V and 0 bases from J, the gap between germline ends came to 11 bases. CDR1 and CDR2 (germline): SEHNR, FQNEAQ (reference sequence). The CDR3 contains 15 residues. As DNA, the CDR3 is TGTGCCAGCAGCCGGGGTGTAAGCTCCTACAATGAGCAGTTCTTC. Amino acid sequence: CASSRGVSSYNEQFF.

The chain carries TRBV18 and TRBJ2-7; 7 bases line up with TRBD1. Trimming removed 2 bases from V and 4 bases from J; junction bases left unmatched: 8. Germline V gene data show CDR1 as KGHSH and CDR2 as LQKENI. CDR3 size: 15 residues. The chain's CDR3 is CASSPRGTAAYEQYF. CDR3 coding DNA: TGTGCCAGCTCACCAAGGGGGACAGCGGCTTACGAGCAGTACTTC.

The chain employs TRBV11-3 and TRBJ1-4; unclear D gene. Germline CDR1 reads SGHNT; CDR2 reads YENEEA. The germline V and J ends were trimmed by 7 bases and 0 bases, with 12 bases remaining between them. This CDR3 has 15 residues. CDR3: CASNSGSATNEKLFF. The CDR3 DNA is TGTGCCAGCAACTCCGGTAGCGCAACTAATGAAAAACTGTTTTTT.

The V gene is TRBV29-1, the J gene TRBJ1-1, with a possible D match to TRBD1 (5 bases). This CDR3 spans 13 amino acids. Germline lookup yields CDR1 SQVTM and CDR2 ANQGSEA. V lost 4 bases to trimming and J lost 3 bases, with 12 bases between them. DNA of the CDR3: TGCAGCGTTGTGGGGGGGGTTGACACTGAAGCTTTCTTT. This sequence encodes CSVVGGVDTEAFF.

The chain links TRBV10-3 to TRBJ2-5, with D possibly matching TRBD1 (6 bases). The CDR3 covers 13 residues. V was pared by 3 bases and J by 4 bases, with 9 bases between. Germline V lookup: CDR1 ENHRY, CDR2 SYGVKD. The CDR3 nucleotides are TGTGCCATCAGTGATCAGGGGCGAGAGACCCAGTACTTC. Its translation is CAISDQGRETQYF.

The J gene is TRBJ2-6, the V gene TRBV2; D remains ambiguous. The germline V gene has CDR1 SNHLY and CDR2 FYNNEI. Trimming shortened V by 7 bases and J by 0 bases, and 10 bases separated the two germline ends. This CDR3 has 15 residues. In DNA, the CDR3 is TGTGCCAGCAAGATTCGGGTCTCTGGGGCCAACGTCCTGACTTTC. Protein sequence: CASKIRVSGANVLTF.

The chain carries TRBV5-1 and TRBJ2-7; 8 nucleotides align to TRBD1. This CDR3 is built from 14 residues. The germline V gene encodes CDR1 SGHRS and CDR2 YFSETQ. The V gene end was trimmed by 5 bases and the J gene end by 6 bases; junction bases not matched to a gene: 10. The CDR3 DNA sequence: TGCGCCAGCAGACCGCGGGACAGGCTCGGCGAGCAGTACTTC. It codes for CASRPRDRLGEQYF.

The chain links TRBV19 to TRBJ2-7; 8 bases map to TRBD1. CDR1 is LNHDA and CDR2 is SQIVND in the germline V gene (reference sequence). The CDR3 is 16 amino acids. Losses at the gene ends were 5 bases for V and 4 bases for J; bases not matched to a gene: 13. CDR3 DNA sequence: TGTGCCAGTAGTTTTCGGGGGACAGGACCTCCTTACGAGCAGTACTTC. Protein: CASSFRGTGPPYEQYF.

The chain joins TRBV14 to TRBJ2-2; possible D gene TRBD2, 6 bases. CDR1 SGHDN and CDR2 FVKESK come from the germline V gene. With 1 base removed from V and 4 bases from J, the gap between germline ends came to 13 bases. This CDR3 contains 16 residues. The CDR3 is CASSQGLGVSTGELFF. The CDR3 coding sequence is TGTGCCAGCAGCCAAGGACTAGGTGTTAGCACCGGGGAGCTGTTTTTT.

The genes are TRBV19 and TRBJ1-1; no clear D. The CDR3 loop spans 13 amino acids. Deletions cut 3 bases from V and 5 bases from J, with 10 bases between. Per the germline V gene, CDR1 is LNHDA and CDR2 is SQIVND (reference sequence). Here the CDR3 reads CASSIRQRTEAFF. CDR3 bases: TGTGCCAGTAGTATCCGCCAGAGGACTGAAGCTTTCTTT.

The chain joins TRBV28 to TRBJ2-7, with 14 bases lining up with TRBD2. Germline V gives CDR1 MDHEN, CDR2 SYDVKM. The CDR3 is 17 residues long. V gave up 7 bases and J gave up 4 bases; unmatched junction bases: 12. The CDR3 is CASTTGGGLAGVYEQYF. Here the CDR3 DNA reads TGTGCCAGCACCACAGGAGGGGGACTAGCGGGAGTTTACGAGCAGTACTTC.

V gene TRBV3-1 (or the pseudogene TRBV3-2) combines with J gene TRBJ2-5; 11 bases align to TRBD2. The germline V gene has CDR1 LGHDT and CDR2 YNNKEL (reference sequence). The CDR3 covers 16 residues. V lost 2 bases and J lost 5; bases outside the gene matches: 7. CDR3 sequence (DNA): TGTGCCAGCAGCCAACCAACTAGCGGGAGCTGGGAGACCCAGTACTTC. As protein: CASSQPTSGSWETQYF.

This clone was seen just once. The chain couples TRBV7-9 to TRBJ1-5; 9 bases match TRBD1. The CDR3 totals 15 residues. The junction had 3 bases not matched to a gene; V was cut back by 5 bases and J by 1 base. Germline V gene lookup returns CDR1 SEHNR and CDR2 FQNEAQ (reference sequence). CDR3 in amino acids: CASSTGQGSNQPQHF. CDR3 bases: TGTGCCAGCAGCACCGGACAGGGGAGCAATCAGCCCCAGCATTTT.

The CDR3 coding sequence is TGTGCCAGCAGCTTAATGGGCAGGGGGCTCACAGATACGCAGTATTTT. As protein: CASSLMGRGLTDTQYF. This sequence joins TRBV7-3 and TRBJ2-3; 8 bases align to TRBD1. CDR1 and CDR2 from the germline V gene are SGHTA and FQGTGA. The junction had 5 bases not matched to a gene; V was cut back by 1 base and J by 2 bases. The CDR3 length is 16 residues.

This chain connects TRBV4-2 to TRBJ1-1, with 7 positions matching TRBD1. Per germline, CDR1 LGHNA and CDR2 YNFKEQ. The CDR3 is 17 amino acids. Trimming removed 1 base from V and 2 bases from J; junction bases left unmatched: 10. The CDR3 DNA is TGTGCCAGCAGCCAAGGACCCGTGTCAGGGGGAAACACTGAAGCTTTCTTT. This encodes CASSQGPVSGGNTEAFF.

J is TRBJ2-1 and V is TRBV11-3; TRBD1 might be the D (6 bases). The V end was cut by 2 bases, the J end by 5 bases, with 13 bases between. Germline V lookup: CDR1 SGHNT, CDR2 YENEEA. This CDR3 comprises 15 residues. The CDR3, as DNA: TGTGCCAGCAGCTTAACTTTCGGACAGAACAATGAGCAGTTCTTC. As protein: CASSLTFGQNNEQFF. The entire variable domain, with the rest obtained from reference TRBV11-3 and TRBJ2-1, is as follows: EAGVVQSPRYKIIEKKQPVAFWCNPISGHNTLYWYLQNLGQGPELLIRYENEEAVDDSQLPKDRFSAERLKGVDSTLKIQPAELGDSAVYLCASSLTFGQNNEQFFGPGTRLTVL.

The chain links TRBV10-3 to TRBJ2-7; possibly TRBD2 for D (5 bases). V lost 3 bases to trimming and J lost 2 bases, with 14 bases between them. The CDR3 is 15 residues long. CDR1 is ENHRY, CDR2 SYGVKD, per germline. For the CDR3, the DNA is TGTGCCATCAGTGACCCCGCTCGGGAAACCTACGAGCAGTACTTC. Protein: CAISDPARETYEQYF.

This chain connects TRBV3-1 (or the pseudogene TRBV3-2) to TRBJ2-1; 7 bases map to TRBD2. The ends lost 2 bases at V and 7 bases at J; junction bases unmatched: 2. The CDR3 is made up of 13 amino acids. The germline gives CDR1 LGHDT, CDR2 YNNKEL (reference sequence). CDR3 protein: CASSQLRENEQFF. The CDR3 DNA sequence: TGTGCCAGCAGCCAACTGCGGGAGAATGAGCAGTTCTTC.

The chain uses TRBV7-8 and TRBJ2-7; 7 nucleotides align to TRBD1. Losses at the gene ends were 1 base for V and 11 bases for J; bases not matched to a gene: 11. CDR3 length: 14 amino acids. Per the germline V gene, CDR1 is SGHVS and CDR2 is FQNEAQ. The CDR3 DNA reads TGTGCCAGCAGCTTAGGGCAGGGGGAGAGCCGAGAGTACTTC. Its translation is CASSLGQGESREYF.

Written as DNA, the CDR3 is TGCGCCAGCAGTTACCAAGGGGACACCGGGGAGCTGTTTTTT. Its protein product is CASSYQGDTGELFF. The chain carries TRBV5-1 and TRBJ2-2; perhaps TRBD1 as D (5 bases). Germline loops: CDR1 SGHRS, CDR2 YFSETQ. Trimming stripped 5 bases from V and 3 bases from J, with 11 bases between. The CDR3 has 14 amino acids.

The rearrangement links TRBV19 to TRBJ2-1, with D uncertain. Germline CDR1 and CDR2: LNHDA and SQIVND (reference sequence). The V end lost 1 base, the J end lost 2 bases, and 15 bases lay between the germline ends. This CDR3 is built from 17 residues. The CDR3 here is CASSIVSTGLTYNEQFF. The CDR3 DNA reads TGTGCCAGTAGTATAGTGTCTACCGGGTTGACCTACAATGAGCAGTTCTTC.

This sequence joins TRBV5-1 and TRBJ1-2; D perhaps matches TRBD1 (6 bases). The germline V gene encodes CDR1 SGHRS and CDR2 YFSETQ. The CDR3 is 14 amino acids. V was cut by 3 bases and J by 7 bases, with 16 bases left in between. CDR3: CASSSPQGSSGYTF. As DNA, the CDR3 is TGCGCCAGCAGCTCACCGCAGGGGAGTTCTGGCTACACCTTC.

The chain combines TRBV10-3 with TRBJ1-2, with 9 bases that match TRBD1. V was clipped by 3 bases and J by 4 bases; unmatched bases: 9. This CDR3 region has 16 residues. The germline V gene has CDR1 ENHRY and CDR2 SYGVKD. The CDR3 DNA reads as TGTGCCATCAGTGACCCTTCGGGACAGGGCTTCTATGGCTACACCTTC. Translated, it gives CAISDPSGQGFYGYTF.

The chain recombines TRBV7-3 with TRBJ1-3; D gene uncertain. V shed 2 bases and J shed 2 bases, with 7 bases lying between them. The CDR3 has 14 residues. Germline V lookup: CDR1 SGHTA, CDR2 FQGTGA. CDR3 residues: CASSLGEAGNTIYF. The CDR3 bases are TGTGCCAGCAGCTTAGGGGAGGCTGGAAACACCATATATTTT.

The gene calls are TRBV2 and TRBJ2-2, with D possibly TRBD1 on 6 matching bases. Germline V gene sequence: CDR1 SNHLY, CDR2 FYNNEI. V was pared by 3 bases and J by 13 bases, with 18 bases between. This CDR3 comprises 14 residues. The CDR3 loop is CASSDWTVMDRLFF. CDR3 nucleotides: TGTGCCAGCAGTGATTGGACAGTTATGGATCGGCTGTTTTTT.